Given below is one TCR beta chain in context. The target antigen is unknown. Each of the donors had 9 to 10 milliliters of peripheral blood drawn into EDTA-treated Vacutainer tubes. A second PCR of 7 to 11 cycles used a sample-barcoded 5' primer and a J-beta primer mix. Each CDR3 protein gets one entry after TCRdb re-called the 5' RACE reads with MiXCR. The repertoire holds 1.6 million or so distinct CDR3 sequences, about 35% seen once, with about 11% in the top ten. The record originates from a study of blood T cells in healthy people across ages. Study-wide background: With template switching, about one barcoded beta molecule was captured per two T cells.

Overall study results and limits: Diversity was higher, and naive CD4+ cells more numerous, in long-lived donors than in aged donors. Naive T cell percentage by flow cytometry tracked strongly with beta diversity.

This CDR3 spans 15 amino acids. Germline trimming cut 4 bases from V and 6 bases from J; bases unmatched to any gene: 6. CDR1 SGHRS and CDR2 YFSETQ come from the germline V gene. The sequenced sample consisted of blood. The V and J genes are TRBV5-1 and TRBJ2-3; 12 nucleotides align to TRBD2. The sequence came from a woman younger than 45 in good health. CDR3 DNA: TGCGCCAGCAGCGCGGAACTAGCGGGGGGCGATACGCAGTATTTT. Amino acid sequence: CASSAELAGGDTQYF.